This T cell receptor (beta chain) is drawn from a study of T cell changes during pregnancy in multiple sclerosis. Using immunoSEQ multiplex PCR, the repertoire was profiled, and TCRdb retains in-frame clones only, with some absent. The repertoire holds roughly 59,000 clones, 85% to 95% seen once, with 0.35% to 0.45% in the top ten. The TCR comes from a female donor with multiple sclerosis, enrolled in a pregnancy study. Sequencing used CD4+ T cells from peripheral blood mononuclear cells, obtained before pregnancy.

The CDR3 nucleotides are TGTGCCAGCTCACAAAGACAGGGGAGCTCCTACAATGAGCAGTTCTTC. Amino acids: CASSQRQGSSYNEQFF. The J gene is TRBJ2-1, the V gene TRBV18; 8 bases fit TRBD1. Germline values: CDR1 KGHSH, CDR2 LQKENI. V dropped 4 bases and J dropped 0; count of bases not matched to a gene: 5. There are 16 residues in the CDR3.